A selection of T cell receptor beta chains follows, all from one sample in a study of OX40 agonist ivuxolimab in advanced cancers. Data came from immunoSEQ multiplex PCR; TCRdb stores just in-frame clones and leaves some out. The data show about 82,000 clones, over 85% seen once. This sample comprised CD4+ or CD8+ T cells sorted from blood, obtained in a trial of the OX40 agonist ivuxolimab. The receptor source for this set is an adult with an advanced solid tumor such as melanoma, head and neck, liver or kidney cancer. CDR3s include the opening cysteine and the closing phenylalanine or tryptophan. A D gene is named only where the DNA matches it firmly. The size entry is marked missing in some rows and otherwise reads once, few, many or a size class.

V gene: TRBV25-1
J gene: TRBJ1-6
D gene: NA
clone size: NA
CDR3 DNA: TGTGCCAGCAGTGAATCTGGGGCCCTAGGGGATTCCTCACCCCTCCACTTT
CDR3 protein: CASSESGALGDSSPLHF

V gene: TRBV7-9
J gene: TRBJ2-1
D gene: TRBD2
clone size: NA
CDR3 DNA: TGTGCCAGCAGCTTACCAGCGGGGGGTTCCTACAATGAGCAGTTCTTC
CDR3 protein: CASSLPAGGSYNEQFF

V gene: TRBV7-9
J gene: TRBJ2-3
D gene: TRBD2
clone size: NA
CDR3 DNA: TGTGCCAGCAGCTTACTAGCGGGGGGCACAGATACGCAGTATTTT
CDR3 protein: CASSLLAGGTDTQYF

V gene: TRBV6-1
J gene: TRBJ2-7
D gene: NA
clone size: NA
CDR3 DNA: TGTGCCAGCAGACGGGACCGTTACGAGCAGTACTTC
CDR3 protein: CASRRDRYEQYF

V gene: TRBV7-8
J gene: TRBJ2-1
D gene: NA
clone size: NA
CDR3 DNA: TGTGCCAGCAGCTTAGATTCCGGGACGTACAATGAGCAGTTCTTC
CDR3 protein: CASSLDSGTYNEQFF

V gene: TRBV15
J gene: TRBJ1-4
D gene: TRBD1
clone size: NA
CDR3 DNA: TGTGCCACCAGCTCTCGGACAGGGAATGAAAAACTGTTTTTT
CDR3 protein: CATSSRTGNEKLFF

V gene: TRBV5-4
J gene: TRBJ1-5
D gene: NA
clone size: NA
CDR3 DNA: TGTGCCAGCAGCCTGGATAATCAGCCCCAGCATTTT
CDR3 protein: CASSLDNQPQHF

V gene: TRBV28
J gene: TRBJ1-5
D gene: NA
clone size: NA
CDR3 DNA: TGTGCCAGCAGTTCCCTCACTGTTAGCAATCAGCCCCAGCATTTT
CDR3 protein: CASSSLTVSNQPQHF

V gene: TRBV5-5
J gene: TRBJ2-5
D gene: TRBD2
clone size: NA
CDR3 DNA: TGTGCCAGCAGCGAGGTAGCGGGTCGAGAGACCCAGTACTTC
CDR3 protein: CASSEVAGRETQYF

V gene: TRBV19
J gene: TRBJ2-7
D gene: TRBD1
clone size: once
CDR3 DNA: TGTGCCAGTAGTAAGGGCCCCGGGACAGGGGCCTACGAGCAGTACTTC
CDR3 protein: CASSKGPGTGAYEQYF

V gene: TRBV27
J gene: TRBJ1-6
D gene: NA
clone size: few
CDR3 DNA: TGTGCCAGCAGCTGGGATAGGGAGAATTCACCCCTCCACTTT
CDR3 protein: CASSWDRENSPLHF

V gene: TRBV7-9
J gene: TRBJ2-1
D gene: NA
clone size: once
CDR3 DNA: TGTGCCAGCAGCACCGGGACGGAGGCCGGTAATGAGCAGTTCTTC
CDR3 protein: CASSTGTEAGNEQFF

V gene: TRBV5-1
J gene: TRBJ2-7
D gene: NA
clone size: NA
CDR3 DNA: TGCGCCAGCAGCTTGTACGGGGATAGCTACGAGCAGTACTTC
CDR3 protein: CASSLYGDSYEQYF

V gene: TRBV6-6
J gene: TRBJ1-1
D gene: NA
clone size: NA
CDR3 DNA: TGTGCCAGCAGTCGGACAGACATGAACACTGAAGCTTTCTTT
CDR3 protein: CASSRTDMNTEAFF

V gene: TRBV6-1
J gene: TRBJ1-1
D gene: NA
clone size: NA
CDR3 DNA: TGTGCCAGCAGTGAATTTGGGTTGCTGAACACTGAAGCTTTCTTT
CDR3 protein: CASSEFGLLNTEAFF

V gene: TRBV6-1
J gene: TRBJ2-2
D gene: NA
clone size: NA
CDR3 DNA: TGTGCCAGCAGTGAACTAGGGGGACTCTCCGGGGAGCTGTTTTTT
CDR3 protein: CASSELGGLSGELFF

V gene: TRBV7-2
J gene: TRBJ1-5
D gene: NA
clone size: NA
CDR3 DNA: TGTGCCAGCAGCTTCCTAGGGGGTCCCCAGCATTTT
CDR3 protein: CASSFLGGPQHF

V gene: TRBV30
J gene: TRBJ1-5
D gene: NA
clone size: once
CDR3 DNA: TGTGCCTGGAGTAGGTCTGACAATCAGCCCCAGCATTTT
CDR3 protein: CAWSRSDNQPQHF

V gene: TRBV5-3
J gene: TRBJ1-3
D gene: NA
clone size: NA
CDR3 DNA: TGTGCCAGAAGCTTGGCCGCAAACACCATATATTTT
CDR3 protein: CARSLAANTIYF

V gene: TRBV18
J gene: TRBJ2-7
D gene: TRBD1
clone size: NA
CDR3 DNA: TGTGCCAGCTCACCGGGGACAGGGGACTACGAGCAGTACTTC
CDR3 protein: CASSPGTGDYEQYF

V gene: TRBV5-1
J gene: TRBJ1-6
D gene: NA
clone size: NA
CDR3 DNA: TGCGCCAGCAGCGCAGGGGCTGATTCACCCCTCCACTTT
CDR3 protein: CASSAGADSPLHF